Presented here are 25 T cell receptor beta chains from one specimen sequenced in a study of blood T cell repertoires in COVID-19. Profiling relied on immunoSEQ multiplex PCR, and the TCRdb table lists in-frame clones only, not all of them. The data contain 150,000 to 200,000 clones, roughly four fifths of them seen just once; the ten biggest clones take up approximately 15%. Sequencing was performed on peripheral blood. These receptors all stem from a man aged 25-45 years with active or convalescent COVID-19.

The V call is TRBV7-8, the J call TRBJ1-2; TRBD1 aligns across 9 bases. This CDR3 comprises 16 residues. V dropped 0 bases and J dropped 2; count of bases not matched to a gene: 4. In germline, CDR1 is SGHVS, CDR2 FQNEAQ. The CDR3 here is CASSLADDRGNYGYTF. CDR3 sequence (DNA): TGTGCCAGCAGCTTAGCAGATGACAGGGGGAACTATGGCTACACCTTC.

V and J are TRBV7-9 and TRBJ1-4; tentative D call: TRBD1 (5 bases). CDR3 length: 14 amino acids. The V and J ends lost 5 bases and 1 base respectively, with 8 bases between them. Germline-derived CDR1 and CDR2 are SEHNR and FQNEAQ (reference sequence). The CDR3 sequence: CASSAGQTNEKLFF. The CDR3 nucleotides read TGTGCCAGCAGCGCAGGACAAACTAATGAAAAACTGTTTTTT.

This rearrangement joins TRBV7-2 to TRBJ2-5; 8 positions match TRBD1. Germline assignment: CDR1 SGHTA and CDR2 FQGNSA. CDR3 length: 14 residues. V was pared by 2 bases and J by 2 bases, with 1 base of the junction left unmatched. The CDR3 DNA is TGTGCCAGCAGCTTAAGGACAGGGCAAGAGACCCAGTACTTC. Amino acid sequence: CASSLRTGQETQYF. Complete variable domain (other parts from reference TRBV7-2 and TRBJ2-5): GAGVSQSPSNKVTEKGKDVELRCDPISGHTALYWYRQSLGQGLEFLIYFQGNSAPDKSGLPSDRFSAERTGGSVSTLTIQRTQQEDSAVYLCASSLRTGQETQYFGPGTRLLVL.

V is TRBV29-1 and J is TRBJ1-4; the D gene is possibly TRBD1 (5 bases). The CDR3 spans 12 residues. CDR1 and CDR2 from the germline V gene are SQVTM and ANQGSEA. The V and J ends lost 4 bases and 7 bases respectively, with 10 bases between them. The CDR3 region has the DNA TGCAGCGTTGGCAACGGGGGTGAAAAACTGTTTTTT. Translating gives CSVGNGGEKLFF.

This clone was found once. The V call is TRBV19, the J call TRBJ1-5, with 8 bases that match TRBD1. V lost 3 bases to trimming and J lost 7 bases; unmatched junction nucleotides: 8. The CDR3 contains 15 residues. Germline CDR1 and CDR2: LNHDA and SQIVND (reference sequence). The CDR3 loop is CASSIRTGLGQPQHF. CDR3 coding DNA: TGTGCCAGTAGTATTCGGACAGGGCTCGGGCAGCCCCAGCATTTT. The full variable domain, in which reference TRBV19 and TRBJ1-5 provide the parts outside the CDR3, is DGGITQSPKYLFRKEGQNVTLSCEQNLNHDAMYWYRQDPGQGLRLIYYSQIVNDFQKGDIAEGYSVSREKKESFPLTVTSAQKNPTAFYLCASSIRTGLGQPQHFGDGTRLSIL.

The J gene is TRBJ2-1, the V gene TRBV9; 9 bases agree with TRBD1. Germline CDR1 reads SGDLS; CDR2 reads YYNGEE. The CDR3 spans 17 residues. The V and J ends lost 0 bases and 6 bases, in that order; junction bases with no gene match: 10. CDR3 sequence: CASSVARGQGFVNEQFF. CDR3 DNA: TGTGCCAGCAGCGTAGCTCGGGGACAGGGTTTCGTCAATGAGCAGTTCTTC.

The chain is built from TRBV7-6 and TRBJ1-5, with TRBD1 matching 10 bases. Unmatched junction bases numbered 8, after V lost 1 base and J lost 5 bases. Per the germline V gene, CDR1 is SGHVS and CDR2 is FNYEAQ. The CDR3 is 17 residues long. This CDR3 reads CASSLEATGGAYQPQHF. As DNA, the CDR3 is TGTGCCAGCAGCTTAGAGGCGACAGGGGGCGCTTATCAGCCCCAGCATTTT.

This clone was recorded once. This rearrangement joins TRBV5-1 to TRBJ2-7; D is undetermined. The CDR3 totals 14 residues. V was cut by 4 bases and J by 3 bases, with 14 bases left in between. The germline gives CDR1 SGHRS, CDR2 YFSETQ. The CDR3 loop is CASSTTFTSYEQYF. CDR3 nucleotide sequence: TGCGCCAGCAGCACCACGTTTACAAGCTACGAGCAGTACTTC.

J is TRBJ1-5 and V is TRBV19, with a tentative D call TRBD1 (6 bases). The CDR3 has 14 residues. Germline V gene data show CDR1 as LNHDA and CDR2 as SQIVND (reference sequence). Trimming cost V 7 bases and J 5 bases, with 15 bases left between them. CDR3 nucleotide sequence: TGTGCCAGTAACCCCTTTGGGGGCGATCAGCCCCAGCATTTT. Translating it yields CASNPFGGDQPQHF.

This chain joins TRBV19 and TRBJ1-1; 10 positions agree with TRBD1. The CDR3 sequence is 16 residues long. Germline CDR1 is LNHDA and CDR2 is SQIVND (reference sequence). V was pared by 3 bases and J by 1 base, with 5 bases of the junction left unmatched. Written as DNA, the CDR3 is TGTGCCAGTAGTATTGGACAGGGGGTCCGGAACACTGAAGCTTTCTTT. Translated, it gives CASSIGQGVRNTEAFF.

The chain carries TRBV27 and TRBJ2-1; 7 bases map to TRBD2. The CDR3 runs 12 residues. Per the germline V gene, CDR1 is MNHEY and CDR2 is SMNVEV (reference sequence). CDR3 amino acids: CAAASGYNEQFF. In DNA form, the CDR3 reads TGTGCTGCGGCTAGCGGATACAATGAGCAGTTCTTC.

CDR3 sequence reads: CASSLQGYHYGYTF. Here the CDR3 DNA reads TGTGCCAGTAGTCTACAGGGATATCACTATGGCTACACCTTC. The V and J genes are TRBV19 and TRBJ1-2; TRBD1 is a possible D gene (6 bases). Germline values: CDR1 LNHDA, CDR2 SQIVND (reference sequence). This CDR3 is 14 amino acids long. V was shortened by 5 bases and J by 3 bases, with 13 bases between the two germline ends.

The chain has TRBV7-2 and TRBJ2-1; TRBD1 might be the D (6 bases). CDR3 length: 14 amino acids. Germline CDR1 SGHTA, CDR2 FQGNSA. V was trimmed by 7 bases and J by 5 bases, leaving 15 bases between them. This chain's CDR3 is CASTHTTGNNEQFF. CDR3 sequence (DNA): TGTGCCAGCACCCACACGACAGGAAACAATGAGCAGTTCTTC.

The chain has TRBV9 and TRBJ2-2; 8 nucleotides agree with TRBD1. The CDR3 is 17 amino acids. The V and J ends lost 4 bases and 0 bases, in that order; junction bases with no gene match: 8. Germline CDR1 and CDR2: SGDLS and YYNGEE. The CDR3 DNA follows: TGTGCCAGCAGCCCCAGGACAGGGCCTTCGAACACCGGGGAGCTGTTTTTT. It is translated as CASSPRTGPSNTGELFF.

The sample holds one count of this clone. The chain combines TRBV7-9 with TRBJ1-1; D might be TRBD1 (6 bases). V gave up 2 bases and J gave up 3 bases, with 10 bases separating them. CDR3 length: 14 residues. Per the germline V gene, CDR1 is SEHNR and CDR2 is FQNEAQ (reference sequence). The CDR3 here is CASSLQAGDTEAFF. DNA for the CDR3: TGTGCCAGCAGCTTACAGGCAGGGGACACTGAAGCTTTCTTT.

The chain joins TRBV19 to TRBJ1-5; unclear D gene. Germline CDR1 reads LNHDA; CDR2 reads SQIVND (reference sequence). The CDR3 extends over 11 amino acids. V lost 4 bases to trimming and J lost 11 bases, with 9 bases between them. CDR3 region: CASSTLESQHF. The DNA of the CDR3 is TGTGCCAGTAGTACCCTAGAGTCCCAGCATTTT.

The chain uses TRBV19 and TRBJ2-1; 8 nucleotides line up with TRBD2. Germline CDR1 is LNHDA and CDR2 is SQIVND (reference sequence). The CDR3 is made up of 15 amino acids. J was trimmed by 5 bases and V by 4 bases; bases with no gene match: 7. In nucleotides, the CDR3 is TGTGCCAGTAGTACCGCAGCAGCGGGAGACAATGAGCAGTTCTTC. Translating it yields CASSTAAAGDNEQFF.

This rearrangement joins TRBV6-1 to TRBJ1-2; 8 bases align to TRBD1. V was clipped by 4 bases and J by 3 bases; unmatched bases: 13. This CDR3 comprises 17 residues. Looked up from germline, CDR1 is MNHNS and CDR2 is SASEGT. CDR3 region: CASSVRQRDRLYYGYTF. The CDR3 region has the DNA TGTGCCAGCAGTGTTCGCCAAAGGGACAGGTTATACTATGGCTACACCTTC.

The chain employs TRBV19 and TRBJ2-1; 9 bases map to TRBD1. Germline CDR1 reads LNHDA; CDR2 reads SQIVND (reference sequence). There are 15 residues in the CDR3. V lost 4 bases and J lost 8; bases outside the gene matches: 9. The CDR3 is CASSNRDREADEQFF. The CDR3 DNA is TGTGCCAGTAGTAACCGGGACAGGGAGGCAGATGAGCAGTTCTTC.

Comments on this clone: The same CDR3 also results from other DNA sequences found in this sample. V and J are TRBV2 and TRBJ1-3; 7 nucleotides match TRBD1. Losses at the gene ends were 4 bases for V and 3 bases for J; bases not matched to a gene: 3. Germline V gene lookup returns CDR1 SNHLY and CDR2 FYNNEI. This CDR3 region has 14 residues. The CDR3 loop reads CASSGQGDGNTIYF. In DNA form, the CDR3 reads TGTGCCAGCAGTGGACAGGGCGATGGAAACACCATATATTTT.

The chain has TRBV19 and TRBJ2-1, with 7 bases fitting TRBD2. From germline, CDR1 is LNHDA and CDR2 SQIVND (reference sequence). The CDR3 has 15 amino acids. V dropped 9 bases and J dropped 3; count of bases not matched to a gene: 11. The CDR3: CASGGKTSGYNEQFF. The CDR3 DNA sequence: TGTGCCAGCGGGGGGAAGACTAGTGGCTACAATGAGCAGTTCTTC. Looking up the rest from reference TRBV19 and TRBJ2-1 gives the full variable domain: DGGITQSPKYLFRKEGQNVTLSCEQNLNHDAMYWYRQDPGQGLRLIYYSQIVNDFQKGDIAEGYSVSREKKESFPLTVTSAQKNPTAFYLCASGGKTSGYNEQFFGPGTRLTVL.

The chain recombines TRBV28 with TRBJ1-1; tentatively, D is TRBD1 (6 bases). Germline CDR1 is MDHEN and CDR2 is SYDVKM. Trimming left V 3 bases short and J 7 bases short, with 12 bases between. The CDR3 contains 13 residues. The CDR3, as DNA: TGTGCCAGCAGTTTGGGGGGGGCGTTTGAAGCTTTCTTT. This translates into CASSLGGAFEAFF.

J is TRBJ2-2 and V is TRBV19; D ambiguous. V lost 11 bases to trimming and J lost 3 bases, with 10 bases between them. The germline V gene encodes CDR1 LNHDA and CDR2 SQIVND (reference sequence). The CDR3 sequence is 12 residues long. CDR3 nucleotide sequence: TGTGCCGGTCTGACTGACACCGGGGAGCTGTTTTTT. This gives the protein CAGLTDTGELFF.

The V gene is TRBV6-6, the J gene TRBJ2-5; 12 bases are a match to TRBD2. V dropped 5 bases and J dropped 7; count of bases not matched to a gene: 11. CDR1 and CDR2 (germline): MNHNY, SVGAGI (reference sequence). This CDR3 is built from 16 residues. CDR3 bases: TGTGCCAGCAGTCCACGACTAGCGGGAGAAGGGGGGACCCAGTACTTC. It encodes CASSPRLAGEGGTQYF.

The J gene is TRBJ2-1, the V gene TRBV6-5, with unresolved D. Germline-derived CDR1 and CDR2 are MNHEY and SVGAGI. V was trimmed by 4 bases and J by 0 bases, leaving 10 bases between them. This CDR3 contains 15 residues. CDR3 nucleotides: TGTGCCAGCAGTTTTGAACAAGACTCCTACAATGAGCAGTTCTTC. Protein sequence: CASSFEQDSYNEQFF.